The 17 T cell receptor beta chains given below trace back to one sample, sequenced in a study of OX40 agonist ivuxolimab in advanced cancers. The method was immunoSEQ multiplex PCR; TCRdb's version includes in-frame clones alone and lacks a portion of them. The table records roughly 25,000 clones, around 81% of them present only once. Sequenced material: CD4+ or CD8+ T cells sorted from blood, taken in a trial of the OX40 agonist ivuxolimab. Receptors were obtained from an adult with an advanced solid tumor such as melanoma, head and neck, liver or kidney cancer.

The chain links TRBV7-6 to TRBJ2-3; TRBD2 matches at 14 bases. Looked up from germline, CDR1 is SGHVS and CDR2 is FNYEAQ. CDR3 size: 19 residues. V trimming: 2 bases; J trimming: 3 bases; junction bases outside the gene matches: 10. The CDR3 spells CASSLYAPGLAGVTDTQYF. The DNA for the CDR3 is TGTGCCAGCAGCTTATATGCCCCGGGACTAGCGGGAGTGACAGATACGCAGTATTTT.

This rearrangement joins TRBV2 to TRBJ2-3, with D perhaps TRBD2 (6 bases). The CDR3 runs to 15 residues. Germline CDR1 SNHLY, CDR2 FYNNEI. Between the trimmed V and J ends, which lost 6 bases and 2 bases, there was a span of 15 bases. CDR3 nucleotides: TGTGCCAGCAGAGCCGGGACTTCCAACACAGATACGCAGTATTTT. It is translated as CASRAGTSNTDTQYF.

The J gene is TRBJ2-1, the V gene TRBV7-9; perhaps TRBD2 as D (6 bases). This CDR3 comprises 15 residues. Germline CDR1 and CDR2: SEHNR and FQNEAQ (reference sequence). The germline V and J ends were trimmed by 5 bases and 2 bases, with 13 bases remaining between them. CDR3 in amino acids: CASSPGDGAYNEQFF. The CDR3 region has the DNA TGTGCCAGCAGCCCGGGGGACGGTGCCTACAATGAGCAGTTCTTC.

The chain combines TRBV7-4 with TRBJ2-6; D remains ambiguous. The germline V and J ends were trimmed by 5 bases and 5 bases, with 19 bases remaining between them. The CDR3 has 17 amino acids. Germline V gene sequence: CDR1 SGHVT, CDR2 SQSDAQ. The CDR3 nucleotides are TGTGCCAGCAGCACGTGCGATTCACAAAGTCGGGCCAACGTCCTGACTTTC. Its protein product is CASSTCDSQSRANVLTF.

This chain connects TRBV30 to TRBJ2-7; D uncertain. The CDR3 runs 11 residues. The V gene lost 2 bases and the J gene lost 3 bases, with 5 bases spanning the gap. Germline CDR1 reads GTSNPN; CDR2 reads SVGIG (reference sequence). CDR3 coding DNA: TGTGCCTGGAGTCCAGACTACGAGCAGTACTTC. It translates to CAWSPDYEQYF.

The chain employs TRBV7-8 and TRBJ1-5; D gene uncertain. CDR3 length: 16 amino acids. Trimming removed 3 bases at V and 7 bases at J, with 19 bases between. Germline CDR1 reads SGHVS; CDR2 reads FQNEAQ. The CDR3 coding sequence is TGTGCCAGCAGCTTTCTCTTCGGGGAATTATACCAGCCCCAGCATTTT. Its protein is CASSFLFGELYQPQHF. Filled out from reference TRBV7-8 and TRBJ1-5, the complete variable domain reads GAGVSQSPRYKVAKRGQDVALRCDPISGHVSLFWYQQALGQGPEFLTYFQNEAQLDKSGLPSDRFFAERPEGSVSTLKIQRTQQEDSAVYLCASSFLFGELYQPQHFGDGTRLSIL.

The chain employs TRBV28 and TRBJ2-7; 7 bases map to TRBD2. This CDR3 contains 15 residues. The trim removed 8 bases at V and 1 base at J, leaving 11 bases unmatched. Germline values: CDR1 MDHEN, CDR2 SYDVKM. CDR3 loop: CASVLQREGSYEQYF. In DNA, the CDR3 is TGTGCCAGCGTTCTGCAGCGGGAAGGTTCCTACGAGCAGTACTTC.

In this sample, this clone turned up once. V usage is TRBV6-5 and J usage is TRBJ2-2; no clear D gene. The germline V gene has CDR1 MNHEY and CDR2 SVGAGI. This CDR3 has 15 residues. V lost 8 bases and J lost 1, with 14 bases in between. The CDR3 loop reads CASSHPRMNTGELFF. In DNA, the CDR3 is TGTGCCAGCTCTCATCCACGGATGAACACCGGGGAGCTGTTTTTT.

This clone was recorded once. The rearrangement joins TRBV28 to TRBJ2-1; 9 positions agree with TRBD1. V shed 5 bases, J shed 6 bases, and the junction held 23 bases outside the gene matches. Germline V lookup: CDR1 MDHEN, CDR2 SYDVKM. This CDR3 has 20 residues. This chain's CDR3 is CASSLSIPDRGDTDGNEQFF. CDR3 nucleotides: TGTGCCAGCAGTCTCTCCATTCCGGACAGGGGCGACACTGATGGCAATGAGCAGTTCTTC.

A single count supports this clone. The rearrangement uses TRBV9 and TRBJ2-1; 8 nucleotides agree with TRBD2. The germline CDR1 and CDR2 sequences are SGDLS and YYNGEE. The CDR3 is 14 amino acids. J was trimmed by 8 bases and V by 3 bases; bases with no gene match: 7. This chain's CDR3 is CASSAGGAWDEQFF. The DNA for the CDR3 is TGTGCCAGCAGCGCCGGGGGGGCCTGGGATGAGCAGTTCTTC.

The chain recombines TRBV2 with TRBJ2-3; 9 nucleotides line up with TRBD1. Trimming removed 5 bases from V and 5 bases from J; junction bases left unmatched: 8. This CDR3 contains 15 residues. The germline gives CDR1 SNHLY, CDR2 FYNNEI. CDR3 sequence reads: CASSTRDRVGDTQYF. The CDR3 region has the DNA TGTGCCAGCAGTACCCGGGACAGGGTTGGAGATACGCAGTATTTT.

This clone turned up a few times. The rearrangement joins TRBV6-5 to TRBJ1-4; possibly TRBD1 for D (6 bases). V lost 7 bases and J 3 bases, leaving 15 bases between the germline ends. The germline V gene encodes CDR1 MNHEY and CDR2 SVGAGI. This CDR3 spans 15 amino acids. CDR3 loop: CASTDEPGANEKLFF. The CDR3 DNA follows: TGTGCCAGCACCGACGAGCCAGGGGCTAATGAAAAACTGTTTTTT.

The J gene is TRBJ2-5, the V gene TRBV2, with 8 bases lining up with TRBD1. V was clipped by 1 base and J by 6 bases; unmatched bases: 4. This CDR3 region has 14 residues. Germline lookup yields CDR1 SNHLY and CDR2 FYNNEI. The CDR3 DNA follows: TGTGCCAGCAGTGAAGGGACAGGGAAGCAGACCCAGTACTTC. This gives the protein CASSEGTGKQTQYF.

This clone appeared a single time. V usage is TRBV6-6 and J usage is TRBJ1-3; TRBD1 agrees at 8 bases. Germline V gives CDR1 MNHNY, CDR2 SVGAGI (reference sequence). Losses at the gene ends were 6 bases for V and 3 bases for J; bases not matched to a gene: 10. The CDR3 has 16 amino acids. This CDR3 is CASSFRGPLGGNTIYF. In DNA form, the CDR3 reads TGTGCCAGCAGCTTCAGGGGGCCTTTGGGTGGAAACACCATATATTTT.

This clone was seen only once. The chain recombines TRBV7-9 with TRBJ2-5; D uncertain. V dropped 5 bases and J dropped 1 base, with 8 bases sitting between them. CDR1 is SEHNR, CDR2 FQNEAQ, per germline (reference sequence). The CDR3 is made up of 13 amino acids. CDR3 region: CASSLGGQETQYF. CDR3 DNA: TGTGCCAGCAGCCTAGGTGGCCAAGAGACCCAGTACTTC. Looking up the rest from reference TRBV7-9 and TRBJ2-5 gives the full variable domain: DTGVSQNPRHKITKRGQNVTFRCDPISEHNRLYWYRQTLGQGPEFLTYFQNEAQLEKSRLLSDRFSAERPKGSFSTLEIQRTEQGDSAMYLCASSLGGQETQYFGPGTRLLVL.

CDR3 protein: CASSQGRGQVTDTQYF. Written as DNA, the CDR3 is TGTGCCAGCAGCCAGGGGAGGGGGCAGGTGACAGATACGCAGTATTTT. The chain recombines TRBV9 with TRBJ2-3; D may correspond to TRBD1 or TRBD2 (7 bases each). CDR1 and CDR2 (germline): SGDLS, YYNGEE. With 4 bases removed from V and 3 bases from J, the gap between germline ends came to 18 bases. This CDR3 comprises 16 residues.

The J gene is TRBJ1-4, the V gene TRBV7-9; D gene uncertain. The V end was cut by 2 bases, the J end by 0 bases, with 10 bases between. CDR1 is SEHNR, CDR2 FQNEAQ, per germline (reference sequence). The CDR3 consists of 16 residues. DNA for the CDR3: TGTGCCAGCAGCTTAAGCCAGCTTGCAACTAATGAAAAACTGTTTTTT. Its translation is CASSLSQLATNEKLFF.